Below, 32 T cell receptor beta chains from the same sample are listed, as sequenced in a study of blood T cell repertoires in COVID-19. This table comes from immunoSEQ multiplex PCR, and its TCRdb copy is limited to in-frame clones, with some not included. The sample yields hundreds of thousands of clones, around 87% seen once. Input material: PBMCs or T cells enriched from blood (not recorded which). These receptors originate from a woman under 30 who had recovered from COVID-19.

J is TRBJ1-5 and V is TRBV27, with D possibly being TRBD1 (5 bases). With 4 bases removed from V and 3 bases from J, the gap between germline ends came to 7 bases. Germline lookup yields CDR1 MNHEY and CDR2 SMNVEV (reference sequence). CDR3 length equals 13 residues. CDR3 residues: CASSYRYNQPQHF. In DNA, the CDR3 is TGTGCCAGCAGTTACAGGTACAATCAGCCCCAGCATTTT.

The V gene is TRBV18, the J gene TRBJ2-1, with D possibly TRBD2 on 6 matching bases. Germline assignment: CDR1 KGHSH and CDR2 LQKENI. CDR3 size: 16 residues. V was cut by 3 bases and J by 4 bases, with 16 bases left in between. The CDR3 DNA reads as TGTGCCAGCTCACCCCTGTCCGGGGGACTTTACAATGAGCAGTTCTTC. Residues: CASSPLSGGLYNEQFF.

The DNA for the CDR3 is TGTGCCAGCAGCACAACGTCAGGGGCCGGTGGGAACACTGAAGCTTTCTTT. Residues: CASSTTSGAGGNTEAFF. The chain employs TRBV7-2 and TRBJ1-1, with D perhaps TRBD1 (6 bases). The CDR3 totals 17 residues. CDR1 and CDR2 from the germline V gene are SGHTA and FQGNSA. V gave up 5 bases and J gave up 1 base, with 20 bases separating them.

The rearrangement links TRBV28 to TRBJ1-2; 9 bases fit TRBD1. The CDR3 is made up of 12 amino acids. V shed 11 bases, J shed 6 bases, and the junction held 7 bases outside the gene matches. Germline-derived CDR1 and CDR2 are MDHEN and SYDVKM. The CDR3, as DNA: TGTGCCGTACGGGACAGGGCGGATGGCTACACCTTC. Residues: CAVRDRADGYTF.

CDR3 bases: TGTGCCAGCAGTTTATTGGGGGGGAGCAATCAGCCCCAGCATTTT. The encoded protein is CASSLLGGSNQPQHF. This sequence joins TRBV27 and TRBJ1-5, with a weak D call TRBD1 (5 bases). This CDR3 spans 15 amino acids. V shed 1 base and J shed 1 base, with 8 bases lying between them. The germline gives CDR1 MNHEY, CDR2 SMNVEV (reference sequence).

The chain is built from TRBV10-3 and TRBJ1-4; possibly TRBD1 for D (5 bases). The germline V gene has CDR1 ENHRY and CDR2 SYGVKD. The CDR3 spans 13 residues. Trimming removed 10 bases from V and 3 bases from J, with 12 bases in between. Here the CDR3 reads CATARQSNEKLFF. For the CDR3, the DNA is TGTGCCACCGCGCGACAGTCTAATGAAAAACTGTTTTTT.

This sequence joins TRBV4-1 and TRBJ1-3; D possibly corresponds to TRBD1 (5 bases). Germline V gives CDR1 MGHRA, CDR2 YSYEKL. This CDR3 is built from 20 residues. Trimming stripped 2 bases from V and 0 bases from J, with 23 bases between. CDR3 sequence reads: CASSQKSTGFLSLSGNTIYF. The CDR3 region has the DNA TGCGCCAGCAGCCAAAAAAGCACAGGCTTCTTATCTCTCTCTGGAAACACCATATATTTT.

The count of this clone is one. This chain links TRBV3-1 (or the pseudogene TRBV3-2) with TRBJ2-7; 10 positions match TRBD1. The CDR3 is 14 residues long. CDR1 and CDR2 from the germline V gene are LGHDT and YNNKEL (reference sequence). V was pared by 5 bases and J by 3 bases, with 4 bases of the junction left unmatched. CDR3 loop: CASSSGTGDYEQYF. The CDR3 region has the DNA TGTGCCAGCAGCTCCGGGACAGGGGACTACGAGCAGTACTTC.

V is TRBV5-1 and J is TRBJ2-1; 7 bases fit TRBD1. This CDR3 has 14 residues. From germline, CDR1 is SGHRS and CDR2 YFSETQ. The V gene end was trimmed by 3 bases and the J gene end by 8 bases; junction bases not matched to a gene: 8. The CDR3: CASSSITGVDEQFF. The CDR3 DNA reads as TGCGCCAGCAGCTCTATCACAGGGGTGGATGAGCAGTTCTTC. The variable domain in full, completed from reference TRBV5-1 and TRBJ2-1, reads KAGVTQTPRYLIKTRGQQVTLSCSPISGHRSVSWYQQTPGQGLQFLFEYFSETQRNKGNFPGRFSGRQFSNSRSEMNVSTLELGDSALYLCASSSITGVDEQFFGPGTRLTVL.

The chain is built from TRBV3-1 (or the pseudogene TRBV3-2) and TRBJ2-1; tentatively, D is TRBD2 (6 bases). In germline, CDR1 is LGHDT, CDR2 YNNKEL (reference sequence). The CDR3 is made up of 16 amino acids. The V end lost 4 bases, the J end lost 8 bases, and 21 bases lay between the germline ends. In DNA form, the CDR3 reads TGTGCCAGCAGCCCGAATGTCGGGGGTGCTCCCCATGAGCAGTTCTTC. Amino acids: CASSPNVGGAPHEQFF.

This rearrangement joins TRBV2 to TRBJ2-2, with 7 bases matching TRBD1. Germline values: CDR1 SNHLY, CDR2 FYNNEI. Trimming at V came to 6 bases and at J to 2 bases, leaving 3 bases not matched to a gene. CDR3 length: 14 residues. CDR3 amino acids: CASRAGGNTGELFF. CDR3 nucleotides: TGTGCCAGCAGGGCAGGGGGTAACACCGGGGAGCTGTTTTTT.

The chain has TRBV11-3 and TRBJ2-1, with TRBD1 matching over 7 bases. The CDR3 is 13 residues long. Looked up from germline, CDR1 is SGHNT and CDR2 is YENEEA. The junction had 8 bases not matched to a gene; V was cut back by 6 bases and J by 9 bases. The CDR3 DNA reads TGTGCCAGCAGTCATCTCGGGACAGTTGAGCAGTTCTTC. Translated: CASSHLGTVEQFF.

The chain joins TRBV28 to TRBJ1-2; no reliable D call. CDR1 MDHEN and CDR2 SYDVKM come from the germline V gene. This CDR3 is 14 amino acids long. With 8 bases removed from V and 0 bases from J, the gap between germline ends came to 13 bases. DNA for the CDR3: TGTGCCAGCCAGACTGCTAGCCCTAACTATGGCTACACCTTC. Its protein product is CASQTASPNYGYTF.

The V gene is TRBV4-1, the J gene TRBJ2-7; D is perhaps TRBD1 (5 bases). The CDR3 is made up of 19 amino acids. CDR1 is MGHRA, CDR2 YSYEKL, per germline. Trimming took off 0 bases at V and 4 bases at J, with 25 bases between the two ends. CDR3 in DNA: TGCGCCAGCAGCCAAGAAGCCGCCCAGCAGGGTTTATTTGTATACGAGCAGTACTTC. Translating gives CASSQEAAQQGLFVYEQYF.

This clone was counted a single time. V gene TRBV27 combines with J gene TRBJ1-4; tentatively, D is TRBD1 (6 bases). The V gene's germline CDR1 is MNHEY and CDR2 SMNVEV (reference sequence). The CDR3 is 14 amino acids. V lost 5 bases, J lost 7 bases, and 14 bases lay in between. The DNA of the CDR3 is TGTGCCAGCAGTCTCAGGGGCCTTGGTGAAAAACTGTTTTTT. Protein sequence: CASSLRGLGEKLFF.

This chain uses TRBV18 with TRBJ1-5, with 9 bases that match TRBD1. The germline V gene encodes CDR1 KGHSH and CDR2 LQKENI. V was clipped by 5 bases and J by 4 bases; unmatched bases: 3. The CDR3 has 14 residues. CDR3 sequence reads: CASSSGTGNQPQHF. CDR3 coding DNA: TGTGCCAGCTCATCTGGGACAGGGAATCAGCCCCAGCATTTT.

J is TRBJ2-5 and V is TRBV28, with a weak D call TRBD1 (6 bases). The CDR3 is 15 amino acids. CDR1 MDHEN and CDR2 SYDVKM come from the germline V gene. Between the trimmed V and J ends, which lost 8 bases and 5 bases, there was a span of 21 bases. This CDR3 is CASYTRDNPSETQYF. CDR3 in DNA: TGTGCCAGCTACACCCGGGACAACCCTTCCGAGACCCAGTACTTC. The variable domain in full, completed from reference TRBV28 and TRBJ2-5, reads DVKVTQSSRYLVKRTGEKVFLECVQDMDHENMFWYRQDPGLGLRLIYFSYDVKMKEKGDIPEGYSVSREKKERFSLILESASTNQTSMYLCASYTRDNPSETQYFGPGTRLLVL.

The V and J genes are TRBV12-3 or TRBV12-4 and TRBJ1-2; 7 nucleotides match TRBD1. Unmatched junction bases numbered 7, after V lost 8 bases and J lost 4 bases. The CDR3 spans 13 residues. DNA of the CDR3: TGTGCCAGCGGAAGACAGGGCGGCTATGGCTACACCTTC. Its protein is CASGRQGGYGYTF.

V is TRBV6-6 and J is TRBJ2-3; 10 bases fit TRBD2. The CDR3 runs to 16 residues. The germline V gene encodes CDR1 MNHNY and CDR2 SVGAGI (reference sequence). The ends lost 2 bases at V and 6 bases at J; junction bases unmatched: 8. The DNA for the CDR3 is TGTGCCAGCAGTTACGGTAGCGGGGGGATGGCGGATACGCAGTATTTT. It specifies CASSYGSGGMADTQYF.

The gene calls are TRBV19 and TRBJ2-6, with 7 bases lining up with TRBD1. The junction had 8 bases not matched to a gene; V was cut back by 3 bases and J by 0 bases. From germline, CDR1 is LNHDA and CDR2 SQIVND (reference sequence). This CDR3 has 18 amino acids. The CDR3 region has the DNA TGTGCCAGTAGTATTAGGCAGGGGGTACGCTCTGGGGCCAACGTCCTGACTTTC. This gives the protein CASSIRQGVRSGANVLTF.

The rearrangement joins TRBV29-1 to TRBJ1-6; the D gene is possibly TRBD1 (5 bases). V was pared by 7 bases and J by 5 bases, with 12 bases between. CDR3 length: 13 amino acids. Germline V gene sequence: CDR1 SQVTM, CDR2 ANQGSEA. CDR3 nucleotide sequence: TGCAGCGCCCGGCGGGGCGATAATTCACCCCTCCACTTT. Its translation is CSARRGDNSPLHF.

The chain joins TRBV29-1 to TRBJ1-4; tentatively, D is TRBD1 (6 bases). CDR3 length: 14 residues. Germline-derived CDR1 and CDR2 are SQVTM and ANQGSEA. V lost 1 base to trimming and J lost 8 bases, with 14 bases between them. The CDR3 region is CSVEVRSGQEKLFF. The CDR3 nucleotides read TGCAGCGTTGAAGTAAGGTCGGGACAAGAAAAACTGTTTTTT. Full variable domain (outside the CDR3, taken from reference TRBV29-1 and TRBJ1-4): SAVISQKPSRDICQRGTSLTIQCQVDSQVTMMFWYRQQPGQSLTLIATANQGSEATYESGFVIDKFPISRPNLTFSTLTVSNMSPEDSSIYLCSVEVRSGQEKLFFGSGTQLSVL.

This clone occurred a few times. V and J are TRBV19 and TRBJ1-2, with D maybe TRBD1 (5 bases). V lost 5 bases to trimming and J lost 0 bases, with 16 bases between them. This CDR3 contains 16 residues. Germline V gene data show CDR1 as LNHDA and CDR2 as SQIVND (reference sequence). The CDR3 loop is CASSPLGGRSNYGYTF. The CDR3, as DNA: TGTGCCAGTAGTCCTCTGGGGGGTAGGTCTAACTATGGCTACACCTTC.

The chain has TRBV6-5 and TRBJ1-1; D not resolved. The CDR3 has 13 residues. The V end was cut by 7 bases, the J end by 3 bases, with 12 bases between. In germline, CDR1 is MNHEY, CDR2 SVGAGI. CDR3 DNA: TGTGCCAGCAAGAGACGAGAGGACACTGAAGCTTTCTTT. Amino acids: CASKRREDTEAFF.

The chain combines TRBV21-1 with TRBJ1-3; the D call TRBD1 from the table was never checked on the DNA. TRBV21-1 is listed as a pseudogene. CDR3 length: 16 residues. CDR3 sequence (DNA): TGTGCCAGCAGCAAAAGAGGGAGCGGACAGCAGCACACCATATATTTT. Translating it yields CASSKRGSGQQHTIYF.

The chain recombines TRBV14 with TRBJ2-5; D ambiguous. V was pared by 3 bases and J by 5 bases, with 10 bases between. Germline V gene data show CDR1 as SGHDN and CDR2 as FVKESK. CDR3 length: 13 amino acids. The CDR3 loop reads CASSQGLGETQYF. CDR3 sequence (DNA): TGTGCCAGCAGCCAGGGTCTAGGCGAGACCCAGTACTTC.

The CDR3 DNA reads as TGCGCCAGCAGCCCGGCCGATTCCACAGGGGATTCTTTCTTT. This sequence encodes CASSPADSTGDSFF. J is TRBJ1-1 and V is TRBV5-1; TRBD1 matches 7 bases. V dropped 4 bases and J dropped 12; count of bases not matched to a gene: 15. The V gene's germline CDR1 is SGHRS and CDR2 YFSETQ. The CDR3 has 14 residues.

V gene TRBV5-4 combines with J gene TRBJ2-7; D is possibly TRBD1 (6 bases). V shed 4 bases and J shed 0 bases, with 11 bases lying between them. Germline V gives CDR1 SGHNT, CDR2 YYREEE (reference sequence). CDR3 length equals 14 residues. In nucleotides, the CDR3 is TGTGCCAGCAGCGCGGACAGTTACTCCTACGAGCAGTACTTC. It translates to CASSADSYSYEQYF. Full variable domain (rest looked up from reference TRBV5-4 and TRBJ2-7): ETGVTQSPTHLIKTRGQQVTLRCSSQSGHNTVSWYQQALGQGPQFIFQYYREEENGRGNFPPRFSGLQFPNYSSELNVNALELDDSALYLCASSADSYSYEQYFGPGTRLTVT.

This clone was seen more than once but under ten times. The rearrangement uses TRBV5-1 and TRBJ2-1, with 7 positions matching TRBD1. Germline trimming cut 5 bases from V and 6 bases from J; bases unmatched to any gene: 14. The CDR3 consists of 16 residues. Germline CDR1 is SGHRS and CDR2 is YFSETQ. CDR3 DNA sequence: TGCGCCAGCAGTTGGGGACAGACAAGGGGCCCCAATGAGCAGTTCTTC. This gives the protein CASSWGQTRGPNEQFF.

The chain joins TRBV4-1 to TRBJ2-1, with D perhaps matching TRBD2 (6 bases). The V end was cut by 0 bases, the J end by 3 bases, with 15 bases between. CDR1 and CDR2 from the germline V gene are MGHRA and YSYEKL. The CDR3 spans 17 residues. The CDR3 protein is CASSQDSSGGIYNEQFF. DNA of the CDR3: TGCGCCAGCAGCCAAGATAGCTCCGGGGGAATCTACAATGAGCAGTTCTTC.

This chain uses TRBV5-1 with TRBJ1-4; TRBD1 is a possible D gene (5 bases). CDR1 is SGHRS and CDR2 is YFSETQ in the germline V gene. V lost 0 bases to trimming and J lost 6 bases, with 15 bases between them. The CDR3 spans 16 residues. CDR3 residues: CASSLDPGVIDEKLFF. DNA for the CDR3: TGCGCCAGCAGCTTGGACCCGGGGGTTATTGATGAAAAACTGTTTTTT.

CDR3 coding DNA: TGTGCCAGCAGTGAAGCGGCGGGGGATACGCAGTATTTT. This sequence encodes CASSEAAGDTQYF. V and J are TRBV6-1 and TRBJ2-3; the D gene is possibly TRBD2 (6 bases). Germline CDR1 and CDR2: MNHNS and SASEGT. The V and J ends lost 0 bases and 6 bases respectively, with 7 bases between them. This CDR3 is built from 13 residues.